Included here is one T cell receptor (beta chain) sequence, with context. Its antigen is unknown. Base qualities are not provided; no much larger clone lies one nucleotide away. What the time point label conveys for this sample: about 28 days (+/-7) after the second vaccine dose. AZD1222 recipients whose second dose came at about 4 weeks and those whose second dose came at about 12 weeks were combined into one group, since spike-specific TCR depth and breadth did not differ between the two schedules. Vaccinee samples came from UK trials COV001 and COV002, including a single-blind randomized controlled phase 2/3 trial of AZD1222 (ChAdOx1 nCoV-19) in healthy adults. For TCRbeta chain sequencing, PBMC samples from trial participants were taken at day 0 and at day 28 after the second dose. V ends up 6 bases short and J 0 bases short, with an unmatched junction base count of 15. CDR1 and CDR2, looked up from the germline V gene, are SGHAT and FQNNGV. From the cysteine up to the phenylalanine, the CDR3 has a length of 19 residues. Here the CDR3 DNA is all that survives: 57 bases in frame from base 1.

The CDR3 regions of human TCRbeta chains were analyzed by immunosequencing. The source study handled its data this way. TCRs in the repertoires were compared against a reference library of SARS-CoV-2-specific TCRs that had been generated with the MIRA antigen-specificity platform. Breadth was defined as the fraction of unique TCRs that were SARS-CoV-2-associated. Depth was defined as the fraction of total T cells that were SARS-CoV-2-associated. Using the MIRA data, each spike-specific TCR was assigned both to the spike region to which the TCR was reactive and to a CD4 or CD8 class. Log10-transformed breadth and depth values were compared by one-way ANOVA with Sidak's multiple comparisons tests. TCRdb provides this immuneACCESS table in a form limited to in-frame rearrangements. Some clones are lacking; in checked studies, under half of them reflect an unresolved V gene, and why the rest are absent is not known. That table is the source of V, J and clone size, and D and trimming were worked out from the DNA. Present in this sample are 150,000 to 200,000 clones, 85% to 95% of which were seen just once. The ten most abundant clones make up 1.6% of the sample.

The data were obtained in a study of T cell responses to AZD1222 COVID-19 vaccine (dated by TCRdb to the early 2020s). At the level of the whole study: TCR sequencing was performed for roughly 250 trial participants, of whom about 200 were given two doses of AZD1222 and about 25 were given two doses of MenACWY control vaccine. Trial participants were enrolled by age into 18-55, 56-69 and 70-plus year subgroups, with roughly 160, 29 and 62 TCR-sequenced participants respectively. General study outcomes and caveats: The vaccine-associated CD4 TCRs covered the entire spike protein, and the dominant responses fell in regions 160-218 and 743-854. No day 14 peak-response samples were available, so repertoires were characterized only after the peak T cell response. Participants were mostly white British, with more females than males. The authors suggested clonal diversity may have been underestimated. Only a handful of AZD1222 recipients were SARS-CoV-2 seropositive at baseline, limiting conclusions about previously exposed vaccinees. Reportedly, close to half of the unique spike-specific TCRs recognized epitopes lying outside the regions that are mutated in the B.1.351 and B.1.1.7 variants. After two AZD1222 doses, spike-specific TCR breadth and depth were significantly higher than at day 0 and than in MenACWY recipients. The 56-69-year group was small, and its depth increase did not reach significance, likely because of low power.

Recombination connected TRBV11-2 to TRBJ1-4; 8 junctional bases match TRBD1. The specimen comprised peripheral blood, sampled 28 days after the second AZD1222 dose. This sequence originates from an adult who received the AZD1222 COVID-19 vaccine. The DNA sequence is TGTGCCAGCAGGGATCTCAAACAGACAGGGGACGCAACTAATGAAAAACTGTTTTTT. It codes for CASRDLKQTGDATNEKLFF.